The table lists the clone carrying this T cell receptor (beta chain) with a count of one. Profiled with immunoSEQ multiplex PCR; TCRdb holds only in-frame clones, not every one. The sample has a few hundred thousand clones; 89% are singletons. These data originate in a study of blood T cell repertoires in COVID-19. This CDR3 comprises 15 residues. The J segment lost 7 bases and the V segment lost 6 bases, leaving 11 bases of the junction unmatched. Germline loops: CDR1 SGDLS, CDR2 YYNGEE. V usage is TRBV9 and J usage is TRBJ2-1; 9 bases align to TRBD1. Sequencing was done on a sample of peripheral blood. The TCR comes from a woman in her sixties or seventies with acute or convalescent COVID-19. CDR3 protein: CASMSGTGLWNEQFF. CDR3 in DNA: TGTGCCAGCATGTCCGGGACAGGGCTATGGAATGAGCAGTTCTTC.